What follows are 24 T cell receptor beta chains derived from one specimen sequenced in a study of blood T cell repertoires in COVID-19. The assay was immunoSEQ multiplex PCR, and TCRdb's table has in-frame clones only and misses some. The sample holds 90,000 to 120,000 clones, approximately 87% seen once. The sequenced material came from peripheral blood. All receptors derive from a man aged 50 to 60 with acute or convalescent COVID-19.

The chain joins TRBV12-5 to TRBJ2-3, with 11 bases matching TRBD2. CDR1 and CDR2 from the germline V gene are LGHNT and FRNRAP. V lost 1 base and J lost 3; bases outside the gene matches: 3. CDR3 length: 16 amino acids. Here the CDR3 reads CASGLGASGRTDTQYF. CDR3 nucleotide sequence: TGTGCTAGTGGTTTGGGAGCTAGCGGGAGGACAGATACGCAGTATTTT. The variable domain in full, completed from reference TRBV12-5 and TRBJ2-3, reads DARVTQTPRHKVTEMGQEVTMRCQPILGHNTVFWYRQTMMQGLELLAYFRNRAPLDDSGMPKDRFSAEMPDATLATLKIQPSEPRDSAVYFCASGLGASGRTDTQYFGPGTRLTVL.

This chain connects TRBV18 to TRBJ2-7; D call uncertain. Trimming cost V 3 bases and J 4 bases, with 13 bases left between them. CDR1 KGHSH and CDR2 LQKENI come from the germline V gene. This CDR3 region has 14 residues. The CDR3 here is CASSPETVAYEQYF. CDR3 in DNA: TGTGCCAGCTCACCCGAGACCGTAGCTTACGAGCAGTACTTC.

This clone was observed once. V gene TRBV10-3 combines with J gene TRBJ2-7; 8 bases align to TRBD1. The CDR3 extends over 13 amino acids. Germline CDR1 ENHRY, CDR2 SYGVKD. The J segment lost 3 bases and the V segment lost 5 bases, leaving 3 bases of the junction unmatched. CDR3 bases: TGTGCCATCAGTATACAGGGGGGCTACGAGCAGTACTTC. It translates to CAISIQGGYEQYF.

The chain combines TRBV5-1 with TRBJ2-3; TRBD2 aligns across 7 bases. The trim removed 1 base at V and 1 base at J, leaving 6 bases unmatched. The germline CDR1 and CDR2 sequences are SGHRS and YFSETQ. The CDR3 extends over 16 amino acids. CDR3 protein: CASSLWAGVGTDTQYF. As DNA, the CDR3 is TGCGCCAGCAGCTTGTGGGCGGGAGTGGGCACAGATACGCAGTATTTT.

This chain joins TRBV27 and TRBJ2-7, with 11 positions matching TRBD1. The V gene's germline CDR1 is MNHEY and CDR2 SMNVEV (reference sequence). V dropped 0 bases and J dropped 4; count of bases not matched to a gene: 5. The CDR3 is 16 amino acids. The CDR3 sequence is CASSLSGTGGMYEQYF. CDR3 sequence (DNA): TGTGCCAGCAGTTTATCTGGGACAGGGGGGATGTACGAGCAGTACTTC.

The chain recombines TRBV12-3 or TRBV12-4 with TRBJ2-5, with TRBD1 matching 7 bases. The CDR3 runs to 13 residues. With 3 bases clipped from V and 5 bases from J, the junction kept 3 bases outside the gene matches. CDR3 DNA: TGTGCCAGCAGTTTTGGACAGGTGGAGACCCAGTACTTC. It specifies CASSFGQVETQYF.

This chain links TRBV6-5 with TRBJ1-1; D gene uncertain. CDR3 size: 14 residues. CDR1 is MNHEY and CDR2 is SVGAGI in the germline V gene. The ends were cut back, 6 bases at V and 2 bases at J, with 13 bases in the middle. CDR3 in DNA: TGTGCCAGCAGGCCCTCCGGGGAAAACACTGAAGCTTTCTTT. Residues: CASRPSGENTEAFF.

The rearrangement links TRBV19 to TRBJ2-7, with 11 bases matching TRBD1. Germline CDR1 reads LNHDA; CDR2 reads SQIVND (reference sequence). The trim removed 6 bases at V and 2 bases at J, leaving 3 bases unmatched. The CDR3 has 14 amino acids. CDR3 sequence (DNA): TGTGCCAGTAGCCCGGGACAGGGGGCCTACGAGCAGTACTTC. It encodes CASSPGQGAYEQYF.

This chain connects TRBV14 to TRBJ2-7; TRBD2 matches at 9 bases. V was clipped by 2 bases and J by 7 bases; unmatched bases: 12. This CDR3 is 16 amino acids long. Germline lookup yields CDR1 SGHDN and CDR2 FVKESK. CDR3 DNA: TGTGCCAGCAGCCAAAGGAGCGGGAGGCAATCGCGGGAGCAGTACTTC. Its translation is CASSQRSGRQSREQYF.

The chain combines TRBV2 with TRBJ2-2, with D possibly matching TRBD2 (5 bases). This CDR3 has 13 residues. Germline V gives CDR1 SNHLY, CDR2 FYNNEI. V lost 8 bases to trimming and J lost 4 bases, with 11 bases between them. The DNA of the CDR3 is TGTGCCAGCCGGGGATCCGGCACCGGGGAGCTGTTTTTT. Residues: CASRGSGTGELFF.

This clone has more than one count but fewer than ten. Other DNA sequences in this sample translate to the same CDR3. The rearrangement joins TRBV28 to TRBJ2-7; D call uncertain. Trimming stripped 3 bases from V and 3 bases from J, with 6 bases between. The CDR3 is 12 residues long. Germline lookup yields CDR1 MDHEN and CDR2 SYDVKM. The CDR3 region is CASSFSSYEQYF. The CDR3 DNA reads TGTGCCAGCAGTTTTTCGAGCTACGAGCAGTACTTC.

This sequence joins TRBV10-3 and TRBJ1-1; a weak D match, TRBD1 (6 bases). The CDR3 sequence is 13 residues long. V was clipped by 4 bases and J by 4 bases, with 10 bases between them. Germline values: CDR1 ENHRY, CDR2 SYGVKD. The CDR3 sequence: CAISVQGTTEAFF. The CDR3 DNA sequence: TGTGCCATCAGTGTACAGGGCACCACTGAAGCTTTCTTT.

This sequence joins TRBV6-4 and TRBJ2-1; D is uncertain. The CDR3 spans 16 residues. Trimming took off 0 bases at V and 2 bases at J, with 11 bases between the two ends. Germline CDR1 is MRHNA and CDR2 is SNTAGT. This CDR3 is CASSDSAGSTYNEQFF. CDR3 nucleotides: TGTGCCAGCAGTGACTCGGCAGGTTCCACCTACAATGAGCAGTTCTTC.

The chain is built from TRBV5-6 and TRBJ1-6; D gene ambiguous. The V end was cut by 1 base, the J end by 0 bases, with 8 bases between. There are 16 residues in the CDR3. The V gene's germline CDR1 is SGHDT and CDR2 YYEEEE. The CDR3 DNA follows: TGTGCCAGCAGCTTGATGGGGAGCTCCTATAATTCACCCCTCCACTTT. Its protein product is CASSLMGSSYNSPLHF.

CDR3 region: CAISEFTSSLAAFYNEQFF. CDR3 nucleotide sequence: TGTGCCATCAGTGAGTTCACCTCATCACTAGCGGCCTTCTACAATGAGCAGTTCTTC. The chain carries TRBV10-3 and TRBJ2-1; 8 bases line up with TRBD2. V dropped 1 base and J dropped 3; count of bases not matched to a gene: 14. Germline CDR1 reads ENHRY; CDR2 reads SYGVKD. The CDR3 is made up of 19 amino acids.

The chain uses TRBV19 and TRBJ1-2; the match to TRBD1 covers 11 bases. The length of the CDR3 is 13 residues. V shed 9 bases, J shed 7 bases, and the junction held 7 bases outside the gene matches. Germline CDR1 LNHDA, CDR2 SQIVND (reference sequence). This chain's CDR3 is CASRGQGVFGYTF. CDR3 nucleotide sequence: TGTGCCAGCCGGGGACAGGGGGTCTTTGGCTACACCTTC.

This chain's CDR3 is CASTLAGGYEQYF. CDR3 in DNA: TGTGCCAGCACGCTAGCGGGAGGCTACGAGCAGTACTTC. The gene calls are TRBV6-5 and TRBJ2-7, with 11 bases lining up with TRBD2. In germline, CDR1 is MNHEY, CDR2 SVGAGI. With 7 bases clipped from V and 3 bases from J, the junction kept 2 bases outside the gene matches. The CDR3 length is 13 residues.

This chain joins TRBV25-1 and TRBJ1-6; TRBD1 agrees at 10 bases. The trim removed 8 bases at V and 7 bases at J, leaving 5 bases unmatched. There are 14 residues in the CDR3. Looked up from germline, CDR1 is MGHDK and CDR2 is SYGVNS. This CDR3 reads CASSWGQGNSPLHF. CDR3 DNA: TGTGCCAGCTCTTGGGGACAGGGGAATTCACCCCTCCACTTT.

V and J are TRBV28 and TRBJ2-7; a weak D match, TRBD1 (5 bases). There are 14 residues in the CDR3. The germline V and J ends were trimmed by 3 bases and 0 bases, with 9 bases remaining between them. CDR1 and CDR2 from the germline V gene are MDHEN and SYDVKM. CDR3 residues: CASSFGRASYEQYF. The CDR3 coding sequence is TGTGCCAGCAGTTTCGGCAGGGCCTCCTACGAGCAGTACTTC.

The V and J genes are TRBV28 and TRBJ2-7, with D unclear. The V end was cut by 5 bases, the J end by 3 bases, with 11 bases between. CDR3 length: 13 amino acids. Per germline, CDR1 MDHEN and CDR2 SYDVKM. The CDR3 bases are TGTGCCAGCAGTAGAGGCCCCCGCTACGAGCAGTACTTC. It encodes CASSRGPRYEQYF. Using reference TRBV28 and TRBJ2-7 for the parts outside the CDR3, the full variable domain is DVKVTQSSRYLVKRTGEKVFLECVQDMDHENMFWYRQDPGLGLRLIYFSYDVKMKEKGDIPEGYSVSREKKERFSLILESASTNQTSMYLCASSRGPRYEQYFGPGTRLTVT.

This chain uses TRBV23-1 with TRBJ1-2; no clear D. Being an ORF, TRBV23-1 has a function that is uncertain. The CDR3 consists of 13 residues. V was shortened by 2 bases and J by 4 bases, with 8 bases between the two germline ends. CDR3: CASSQPLFYGYTF. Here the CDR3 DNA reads TGCGCCAGCAGTCAACCCCTCTTCTATGGCTACACCTTC.

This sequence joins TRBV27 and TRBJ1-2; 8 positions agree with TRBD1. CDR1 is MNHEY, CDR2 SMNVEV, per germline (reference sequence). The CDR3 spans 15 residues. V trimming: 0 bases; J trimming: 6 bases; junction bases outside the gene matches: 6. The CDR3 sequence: CASSLSTGVLHGYTF. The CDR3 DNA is TGTGCCAGCAGTTTATCGACAGGGGTTCTGCATGGCTACACCTTC.

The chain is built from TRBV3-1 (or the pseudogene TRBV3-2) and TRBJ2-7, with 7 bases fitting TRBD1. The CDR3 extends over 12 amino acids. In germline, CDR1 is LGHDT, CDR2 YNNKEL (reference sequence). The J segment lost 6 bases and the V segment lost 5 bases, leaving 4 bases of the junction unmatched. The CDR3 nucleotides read TGTGCCAGCAGCTACAGGGGTGGCGAGCAGTACTTC. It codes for CASSYRGGEQYF.

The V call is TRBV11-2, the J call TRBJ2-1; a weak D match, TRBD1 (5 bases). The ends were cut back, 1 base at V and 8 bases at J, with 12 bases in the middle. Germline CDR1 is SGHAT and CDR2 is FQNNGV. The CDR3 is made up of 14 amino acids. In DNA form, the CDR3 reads TGTGCCAGCAGCTTAGTCCAGGGTAGACATGAGCAGTTCTTC. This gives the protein CASSLVQGRHEQFF. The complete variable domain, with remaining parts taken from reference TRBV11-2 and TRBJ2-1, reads EAGVAQSPRYKIIEKRQSVAFWCNPISGHATLYWYQQILGQGPKLLIQFQNNGVVDDSQLPKDRFSAERLKGVDSTLKIQPAKLEDSAVYLCASSLVQGRHEQFFGPGTRLTVL.